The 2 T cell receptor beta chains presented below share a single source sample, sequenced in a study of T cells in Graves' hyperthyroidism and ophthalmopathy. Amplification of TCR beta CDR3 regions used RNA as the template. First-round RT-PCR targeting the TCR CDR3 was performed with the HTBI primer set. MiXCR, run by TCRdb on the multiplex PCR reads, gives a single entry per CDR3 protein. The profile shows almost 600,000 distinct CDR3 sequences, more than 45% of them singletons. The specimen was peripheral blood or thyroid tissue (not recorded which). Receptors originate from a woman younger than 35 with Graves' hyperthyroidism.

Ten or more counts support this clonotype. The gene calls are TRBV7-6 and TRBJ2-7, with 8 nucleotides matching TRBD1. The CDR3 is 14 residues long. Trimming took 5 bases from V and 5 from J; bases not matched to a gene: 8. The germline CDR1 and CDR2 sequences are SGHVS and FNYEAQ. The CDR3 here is CASSIRQGRNEQYF. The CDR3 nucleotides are TGTGCCAGCAGCATACGACAGGGGAGGAACGAGCAGTACTTC.

The CDR3: CASSSGLRGTGELFF. The CDR3 coding sequence is TGTGCCAGCAGCTCTGGACTCCGAGGCACCGGGGAGCTGTTTTTT. The chain recombines TRBV5-6 with TRBJ2-2; possible D gene TRBD2, 5 bases. The CDR3 runs to 15 residues. V was clipped by 3 bases and J by 4 bases, with 13 bases between them. Per the germline V gene, CDR1 is SGHDT and CDR2 is YYEEEE.